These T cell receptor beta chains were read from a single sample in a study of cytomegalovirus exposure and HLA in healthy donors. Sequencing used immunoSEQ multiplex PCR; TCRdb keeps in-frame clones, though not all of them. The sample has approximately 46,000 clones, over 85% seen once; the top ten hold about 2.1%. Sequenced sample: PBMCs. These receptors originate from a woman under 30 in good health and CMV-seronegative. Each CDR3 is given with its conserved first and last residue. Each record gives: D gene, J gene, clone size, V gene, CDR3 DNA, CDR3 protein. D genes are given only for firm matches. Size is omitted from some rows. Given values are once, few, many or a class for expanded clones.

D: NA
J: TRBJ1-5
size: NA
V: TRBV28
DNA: TGTGCCAGCAGTCCCGGGACTATCGAGAAGCCCCAGCATTTT
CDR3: CASSPGTIEKPQHF

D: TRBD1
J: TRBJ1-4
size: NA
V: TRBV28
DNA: TGTGCCAGCAGTCCTGGGGACAGCAAGAATGAAAAACTGTTTTTT
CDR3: CASSPGDSKNEKLFF

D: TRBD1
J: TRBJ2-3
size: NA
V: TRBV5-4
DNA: TGTGCCAGCAGCTTTGGACAGGGCAGGAGCACAGATACGCAGTATTTT
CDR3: CASSFGQGRSTDTQYF

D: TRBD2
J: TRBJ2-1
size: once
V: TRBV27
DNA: TGTGCCAGCAGTTGGACTAGCGGGAACAATGAGCAGTTCTTC
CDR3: CASSWTSGNNEQFF

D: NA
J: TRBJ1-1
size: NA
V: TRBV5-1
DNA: TGCGCCAGCAGCTTGGACAGTTCGAACACTGAAGCTTTCTTT
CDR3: CASSLDSSNTEAFF

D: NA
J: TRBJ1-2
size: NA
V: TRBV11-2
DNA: TGTGCCAGCAGCTCGACGGGACTCTATGGCTACACCTTC
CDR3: CASSSTGLYGYTF

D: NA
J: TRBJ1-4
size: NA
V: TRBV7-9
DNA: TGTGCCAGCAGCCCCCAATCCAATGAAAAACTGTTTTTT
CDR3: CASSPQSNEKLFF

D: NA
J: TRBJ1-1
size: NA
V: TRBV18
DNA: TGTGCCACCTCAACAGGTCAGAACACTGAAGCTTTCTTT
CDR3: CATSTGQNTEAFF

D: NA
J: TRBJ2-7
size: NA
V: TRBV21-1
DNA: TGTGCCAGCAGCAAAGAGGTCAGGGGTCCCTACTACGAGCAGTACTTC
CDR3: CASSKEVRGPYYEQYF

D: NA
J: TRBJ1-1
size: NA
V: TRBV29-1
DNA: TGCAGCGTTAAGACAGGCGGCACTGAAGCTTTCTTT
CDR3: CSVKTGGTEAFF

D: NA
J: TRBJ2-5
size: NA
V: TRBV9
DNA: TGTGCCAGCAGCCCCGGGGTCGGGGAGACCCAGTACTTC
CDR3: CASSPGVGETQYF

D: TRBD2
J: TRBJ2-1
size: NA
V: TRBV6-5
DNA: TGTGCCAGCAGTTACGGGCAGGGAGGGAGCAATGAGCAGTTCTTC
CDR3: CASSYGQGGSNEQFF

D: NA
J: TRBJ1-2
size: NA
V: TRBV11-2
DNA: TGTGCCAGCAGCCAGGGTGGGAATGGCTACACCTTC
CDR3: CASSQGGNGYTF

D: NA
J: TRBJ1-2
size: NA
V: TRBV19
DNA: TGTGCCAGTACCTCACCCCCAGGTACAGGGCTTAACTATGGCTACACCTTC
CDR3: CASTSPPGTGLNYGYTF

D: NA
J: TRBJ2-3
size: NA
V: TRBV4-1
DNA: TGCGCCAGCAGCCAAGGTTTTCTTGGGCGGGGAAGGACAGATACGCAGTATTTT
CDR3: CASSQGFLGRGRTDTQYF

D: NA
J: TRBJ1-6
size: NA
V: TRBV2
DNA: TGTGCCAGCAGTGCCCAACTCTTAGGGGGTTCACCCCTCCACTTT
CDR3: CASSAQLLGGSPLHF

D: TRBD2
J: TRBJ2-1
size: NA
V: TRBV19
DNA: TGTGCCAGTAATACGGGTGGGGCTAGCGGGGGGCCAGCAAACAATGAGCAGTTCTTC
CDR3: CASNTGGASGGPANNEQFF

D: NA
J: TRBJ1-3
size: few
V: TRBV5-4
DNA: TGTGCCAGCAGCTTAGACAGCCTCTCTGGAAACACCATATATTTT
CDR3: CASSLDSLSGNTIYF

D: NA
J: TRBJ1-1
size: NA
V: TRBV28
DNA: TGTGCCAGCAGTCCTCCCCGGCAGGGGCACACTGAAGCTTTCTTT
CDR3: CASSPPRQGHTEAFF

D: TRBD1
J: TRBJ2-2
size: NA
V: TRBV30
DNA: TGTGCCTGGAACCAAGGACAGGGAGAAACCGGGGAGCTGTTTTTT
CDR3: CAWNQGQGETGELFF

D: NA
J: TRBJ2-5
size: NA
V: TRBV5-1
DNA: TGCGCCAGCAGCAGTTCTATTCAAGAGACCCAGTACTTC
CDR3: CASSSSIQETQYF

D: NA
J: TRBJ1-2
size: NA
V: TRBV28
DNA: TGTGCCAGCAGTTTCGGCCGGGAGGGAGGCTACACCTTC
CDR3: CASSFGREGGYTF

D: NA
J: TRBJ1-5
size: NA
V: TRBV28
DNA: TGTGCCAGCAGTTTAACCTATAGCAATCAGCCCCAGCATTTT
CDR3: CASSLTYSNQPQHF

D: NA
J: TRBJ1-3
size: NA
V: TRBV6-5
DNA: TGTGCCAGCAGCAACGCGGGAAACACCATATATTTT
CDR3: CASSNAGNTIYF

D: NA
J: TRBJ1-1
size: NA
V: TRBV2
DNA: TGTGCCTCCGCCGCGGAGATGAACACTGAAGCTTTCTTT
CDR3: CASAAEMNTEAFF

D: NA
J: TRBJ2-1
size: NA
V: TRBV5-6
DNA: TGTGCCAGCAGCTTGGGGGTCCCCGGGAGCTCCTACAATGAGCAGTTCTTC
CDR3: CASSLGVPGSSYNEQFF

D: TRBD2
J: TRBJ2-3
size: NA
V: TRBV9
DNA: TGTGCCAGCAGCGTAGGAGGGGCGGGAGGGGTAGATACGCAGTATTTT
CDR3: CASSVGGAGGVDTQYF

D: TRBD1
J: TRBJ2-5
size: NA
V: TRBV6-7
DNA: TGTGCCAGCAGTTACTTGACAGGGCGCCAAGAGACCCAGTACTTC
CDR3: CASSYLTGRQETQYF

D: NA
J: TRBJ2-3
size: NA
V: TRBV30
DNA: TGTGCCTGGACTACGAAGCGGGCCCCTAGCACAGATACGCAGTATTTT
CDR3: CAWTTKRAPSTDTQYF

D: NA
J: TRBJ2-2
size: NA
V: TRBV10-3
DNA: TGTGCCATCAGTTCCTCCAGGGGCTCGAGCGGGGAGCTGTTTTTT
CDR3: CAISSSRGSSGELFF

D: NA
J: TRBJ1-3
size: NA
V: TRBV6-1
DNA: TGTGCCAGCAGTGAAACAGGCCCCGACTCTGGAAACACCATATATTTT
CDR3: CASSETGPDSGNTIYF

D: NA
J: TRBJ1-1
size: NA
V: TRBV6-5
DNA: TGTGCCAGCACCCAGGGTGTCTGGAGTGAAGCTTTCTTT
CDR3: CASTQGVWSEAFF

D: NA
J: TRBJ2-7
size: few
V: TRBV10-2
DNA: TGCGCCAGCAGTGCGGGAACATACGAGCAGTACTTC
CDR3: CASSAGTYEQYF

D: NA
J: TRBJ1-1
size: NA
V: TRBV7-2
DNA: TGTGCCAGCAGCTTATTCAGTTCCATTGGCACTGAAGCTTTCTTT
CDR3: CASSLFSSIGTEAFF

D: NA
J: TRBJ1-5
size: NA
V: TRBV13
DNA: TGTGCCAGCAGCTTTGGGCAGATCAATCAGCCCCAGCATTTT
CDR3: CASSFGQINQPQHF

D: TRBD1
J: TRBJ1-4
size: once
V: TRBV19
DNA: TGTGCCAGTACTTTCTCCGGACAGGGCCCTAGAGGGTCCTTTGAAAAACTGTTTTTT
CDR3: CASTFSGQGPRGSFEKLFF

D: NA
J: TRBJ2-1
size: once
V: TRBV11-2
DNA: TGTGCCAGCAGCCCGCCAGGAACTAATGAGCAGTTCTTC
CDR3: CASSPPGTNEQFF

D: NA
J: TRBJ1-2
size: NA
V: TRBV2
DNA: TGTGCCAGCATCTATGCTAATTTGAATGGCTACACCTTC
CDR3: CASIYANLNGYTF

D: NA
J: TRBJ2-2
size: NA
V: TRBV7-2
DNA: TGTGCCAGCAGCTTACGAGGGCGCGGCGGGGAGCTGTTTTTT
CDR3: CASSLRGRGGELFF

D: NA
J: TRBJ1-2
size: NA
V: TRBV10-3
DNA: TGTGCCATCAGTGAGTCGGGCCTCTATGGCTACACCTTC
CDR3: CAISESGLYGYTF

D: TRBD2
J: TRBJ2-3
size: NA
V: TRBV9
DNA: TGTGCCAGCAGCGCACACGGGGGGGGCGCGACAGATACGCAGTATTTT
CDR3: CASSAHGGGATDTQYF

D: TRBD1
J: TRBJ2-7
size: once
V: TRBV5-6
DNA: TGTGCCAGCAGCTTCCAACCCCTCCGACAGGGTTACGAGCAGTACTTC
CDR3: CASSFQPLRQGYEQYF

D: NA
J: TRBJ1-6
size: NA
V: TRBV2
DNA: TGTGCCAGCAGTGAAGCGTCTTTACGGGACAAAATAGGGGCCCTCCACTTT
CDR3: CASSEASLRDKIGALHF

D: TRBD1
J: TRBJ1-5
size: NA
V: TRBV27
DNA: TGTGCCAGCAAAGGGCAGGGGGATCAGCCCCAGCATTTT
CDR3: CASKGQGDQPQHF

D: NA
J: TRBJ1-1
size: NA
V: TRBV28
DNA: TGTGCCAGCAGACCCACAGAGTACACTGAAGCTTTCTTT
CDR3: CASRPTEYTEAFF